The sample holds a few counts of the clone carrying this T cell receptor (beta chain). Its specificity is unknown. Preparation of the TCRbeta library involved a method that used unique molecular identifiers. TCRdb itself ran the PCR reads through MiXCR, one entry per CDR3 protein. The repertoire consists of hundreds of thousands of distinct CDR3 sequences, with 13% occurring once and the leading ten covering about 2.2%. This sample was taken from a study of T-cell reconstitution after alpha-beta-depleted transplantation in children. Study results and limitations: At around two months after transplant, the alpha-beta T cells were reportedly derived from several hundred expanded clones that came from non-depleted graft cells. For some patients, TCRbeta diversity was high at day 60 because of recipient T cells and thymic progenitors that survived. Diversity and T-cell counts at one year after transplant derived mostly from new T cells.

Specimen: PBMCs, mostly from graft donor cells, collected 360 days after TCRalphabeta/CD19-depleted stem cell transplant. The TCR originated in a male patient aged 5 to 17 who had a stem cell transplant for acute myeloid leukemia, so the T cells may come from the graft donor.

CDR3 coding DNA: TGTGCCAGCAGCTTAGGGACTACCTACCGAGAGCAGTACTTC. This sequence encodes CASSLGTTYREQYF. The chain is built from TRBV5-4 and TRBJ2-7; TRBD2 matches at 7 bases. Germline V gene data show CDR1 as SGHNT and CDR2 as YYREEE (reference sequence). The ends lost 2 bases at V and 7 bases at J; junction bases unmatched: 9. This CDR3 has 14 residues.